Listed below are T cell receptor beta chains from one sample, sequenced in a study of identical twins. TCRdb re-derived calls from the 5' RACE reads in MiXCR, one entry per CDR3 protein. This table has fewer than 900,000 distinct CDR3 sequences, 20% to 25% appearing once. These data were likewise used in another study, on T cells expressing NK-cell markers.

The source material was PBMCs. The receptor set was obtained from a young woman in good health. Each CDR3 is given without its conserved first and last residue. Part of the rows lack a size; the others show once, few, many or a class for expanded clones.

size: few; length: 9; V: TRBV12-3/TRBV12-4; CDR3: ATGGRNEQF
size: .; length: 13; V: TRBV7-9; CDR3: ASSFGQVTTKTQY
size: few; length: 12; V: TRBV6-1; CDR3: ASSFDRDFTEAF
size: .; length: 12; V: TRBV6-5; CDR3: ASSSTGGETPLH
size: once; length: 12; V: TRBV6-1; CDR3: ASRKTGEVGGYT
size: .; length: 14; V: TRBV5-1; CDR3: ASSWGLAASYNEQF
size: many; length: 13; V: TRBV7-9; CDR3: ASSFAGEEYYGYT
size: few; length: 14; V: TRBV29-1; CDR3: SVSGTSGIVTYEQY
size: .; length: 12; V: TRBV30; CDR3: AWSSGVQTDTQY
size: many; length: 11; V: TRBV6-4; CDR3: ASSRQLNTEAF
size: few; length: 11; V: TRBV6-1; CDR3: ASSDSGVYEQY
size: many; length: 10; V: TRBV12-3/TRBV12-4; CDR3: ASSSTYSPLH
size: few; length: 12; V: TRBV6-5; CDR3: ASSLRRGLSEAF
size: many; length: 13; V: TRBV6-5; CDR3: ASSWASDPYNEQF
size: .; length: 14; V: TRBV18; CDR3: ASSPLGQGYNSPLH
size: .; length: 11; V: TRBV12-3/TRBV12-4; CDR3: ASRPGHNYEQY
size: many; length: 10; V: TRBV20-1; CDR3: SVSGGWNEQF
size: .; length: 12; V: TRBV12-3/TRBV12-4; CDR3: ASSSGRSGQPQH
size: few; length: 12; V: TRBV5-4; CDR3: ASSLKGGSDTQY
size: .; length: 11; V: TRBV10-3; CDR3: AISETHGSEAF
size: many; length: 13; V: TRBV5-1; CDR3: ASSFVGGGYNEQF
size: few; length: 13; V: TRBV18; CDR3: ASSPYIGRGEKLF
size: few; length: 13; V: TRBV12-3/TRBV12-4; CDR3: ASSLGPFRHNEQF